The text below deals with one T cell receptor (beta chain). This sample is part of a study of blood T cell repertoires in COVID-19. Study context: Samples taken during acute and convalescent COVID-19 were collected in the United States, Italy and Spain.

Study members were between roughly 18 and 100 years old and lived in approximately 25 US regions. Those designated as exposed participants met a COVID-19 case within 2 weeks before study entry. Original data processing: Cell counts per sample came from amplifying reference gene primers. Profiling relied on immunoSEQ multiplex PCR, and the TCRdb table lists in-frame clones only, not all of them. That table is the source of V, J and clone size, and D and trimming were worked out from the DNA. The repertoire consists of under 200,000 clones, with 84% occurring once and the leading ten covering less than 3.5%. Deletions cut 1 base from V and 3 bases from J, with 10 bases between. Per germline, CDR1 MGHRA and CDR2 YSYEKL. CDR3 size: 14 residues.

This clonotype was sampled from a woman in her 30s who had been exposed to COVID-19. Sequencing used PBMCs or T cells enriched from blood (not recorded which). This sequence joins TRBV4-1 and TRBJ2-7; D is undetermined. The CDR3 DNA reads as TGCGCCAGCAGCCAAGTGGCAGGCTACTACGAGCAGTACTTC. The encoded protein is CASSQVAGYYEQYF.